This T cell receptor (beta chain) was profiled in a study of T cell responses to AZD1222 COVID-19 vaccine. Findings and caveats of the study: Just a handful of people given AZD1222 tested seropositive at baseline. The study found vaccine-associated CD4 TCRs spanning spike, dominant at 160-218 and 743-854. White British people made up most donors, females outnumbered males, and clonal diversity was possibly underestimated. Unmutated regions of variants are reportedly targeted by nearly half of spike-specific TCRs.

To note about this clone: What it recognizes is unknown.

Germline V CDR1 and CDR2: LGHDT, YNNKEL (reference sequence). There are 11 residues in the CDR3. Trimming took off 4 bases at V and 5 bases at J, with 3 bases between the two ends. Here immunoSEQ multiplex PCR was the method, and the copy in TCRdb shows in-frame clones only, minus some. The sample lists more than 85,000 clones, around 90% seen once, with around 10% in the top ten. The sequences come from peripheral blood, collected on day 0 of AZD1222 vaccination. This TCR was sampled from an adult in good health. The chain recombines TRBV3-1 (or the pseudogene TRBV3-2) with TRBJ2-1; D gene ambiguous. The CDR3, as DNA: TGTGCCAGCAGCCGGAACAATGAGCAGTTCTTC. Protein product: CASSRNNEQFF.